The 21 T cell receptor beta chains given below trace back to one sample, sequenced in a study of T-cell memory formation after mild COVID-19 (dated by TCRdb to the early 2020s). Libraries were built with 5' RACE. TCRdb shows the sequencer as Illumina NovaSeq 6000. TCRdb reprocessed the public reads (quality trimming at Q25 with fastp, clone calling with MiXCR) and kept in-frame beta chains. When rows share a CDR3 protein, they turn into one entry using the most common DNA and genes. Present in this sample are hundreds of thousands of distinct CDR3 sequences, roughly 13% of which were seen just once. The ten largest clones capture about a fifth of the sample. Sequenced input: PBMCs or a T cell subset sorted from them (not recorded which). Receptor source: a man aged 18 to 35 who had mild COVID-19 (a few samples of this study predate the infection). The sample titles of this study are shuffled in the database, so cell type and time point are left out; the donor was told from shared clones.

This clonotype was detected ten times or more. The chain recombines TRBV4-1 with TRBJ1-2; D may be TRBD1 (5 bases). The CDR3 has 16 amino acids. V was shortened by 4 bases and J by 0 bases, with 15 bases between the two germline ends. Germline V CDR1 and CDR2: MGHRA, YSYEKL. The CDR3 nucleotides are TGCGCCAGCAGCCGTAACCCAGGGCCAACTAACTATGGCTACACCTTC. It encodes CASSRNPGPTNYGYTF.

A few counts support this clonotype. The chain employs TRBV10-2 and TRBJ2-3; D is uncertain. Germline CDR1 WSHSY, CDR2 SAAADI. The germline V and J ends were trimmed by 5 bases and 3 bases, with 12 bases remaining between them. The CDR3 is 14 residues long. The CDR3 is CASSRELGTDTQYF. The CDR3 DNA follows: TGCGCCAGCAGTCGTGAGTTGGGGACAGATACGCAGTATTTT.

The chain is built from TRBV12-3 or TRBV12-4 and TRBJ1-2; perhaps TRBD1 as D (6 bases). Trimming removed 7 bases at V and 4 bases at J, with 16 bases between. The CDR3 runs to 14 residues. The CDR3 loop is CASTPRRGIYGYTF. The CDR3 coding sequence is TGTGCCAGCACACCCCGTAGGGGGATCTATGGCTACACCTTC.

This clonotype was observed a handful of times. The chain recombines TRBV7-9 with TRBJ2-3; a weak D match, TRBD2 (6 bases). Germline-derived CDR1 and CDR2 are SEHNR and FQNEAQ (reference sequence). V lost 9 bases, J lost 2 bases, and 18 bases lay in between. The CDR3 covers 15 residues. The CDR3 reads CASLRSAGTTDTQYF. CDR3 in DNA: TGTGCCAGTTTGAGGTCGGCGGGAACCACAGATACGCAGTATTTT.

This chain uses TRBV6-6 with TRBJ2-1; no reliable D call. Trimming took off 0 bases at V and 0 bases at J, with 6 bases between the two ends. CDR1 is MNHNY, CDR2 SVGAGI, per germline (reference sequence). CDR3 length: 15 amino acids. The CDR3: CASSYSHFSYNEQFF. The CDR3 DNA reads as TGTGCCAGCAGTTACTCCCACTTCTCCTACAATGAGCAGTTCTTC.

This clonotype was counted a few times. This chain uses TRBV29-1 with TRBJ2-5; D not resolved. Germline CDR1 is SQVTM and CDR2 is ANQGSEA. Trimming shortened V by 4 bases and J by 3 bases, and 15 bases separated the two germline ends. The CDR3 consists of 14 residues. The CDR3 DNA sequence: TGCAGCGTTGGAGCGAGACTGAGAGAAGAGACCCAGTACTTC. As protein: CSVGARLREETQYF.

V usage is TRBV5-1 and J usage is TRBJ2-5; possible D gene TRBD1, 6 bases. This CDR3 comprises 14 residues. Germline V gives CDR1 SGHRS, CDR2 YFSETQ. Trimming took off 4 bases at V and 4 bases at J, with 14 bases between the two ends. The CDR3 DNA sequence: TGCGCCAGCAGCCCCGGGACAAAAGGAGAGACCCAGTACTTC. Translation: CASSPGTKGETQYF. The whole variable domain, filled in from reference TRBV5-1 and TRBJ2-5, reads KAGVTQTPRYLIKTRGQQVTLSCSPISGHRSVSWYQQTPGQGLQFLFEYFSETQRNKGNFPGRFSGRQFSNSRSEMNVSTLELGDSALYLCASSPGTKGETQYFGPGTRLLVL.

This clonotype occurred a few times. This chain's CDR3 is CASREQGAGEKLFF. The DNA of the CDR3 is TGTGCCAGCAGAGAACAGGGGGCCGGGGAAAAACTGTTTTTT. This chain links TRBV6-5 with TRBJ1-4; 9 bases align to TRBD1. Germline V gives CDR1 MNHEY, CDR2 SVGAGI. This CDR3 is built from 14 residues. The trim removed 6 bases at V and 8 bases at J, leaving 7 bases unmatched.

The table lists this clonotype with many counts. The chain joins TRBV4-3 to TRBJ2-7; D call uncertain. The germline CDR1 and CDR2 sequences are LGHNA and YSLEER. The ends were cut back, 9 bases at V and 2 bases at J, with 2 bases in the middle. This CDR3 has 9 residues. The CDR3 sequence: CASPYEQYF. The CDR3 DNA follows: TGCGCCAGTCCCTACGAGCAGTACTTC.

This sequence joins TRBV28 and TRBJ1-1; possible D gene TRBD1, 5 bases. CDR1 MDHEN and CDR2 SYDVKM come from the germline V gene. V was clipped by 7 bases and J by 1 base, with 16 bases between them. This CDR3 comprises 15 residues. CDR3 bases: TGTGCCAGCACAACTCGGGGCAGAAAGAACACTGAAGCTTTCTTT. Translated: CASTTRGRKNTEAFF.

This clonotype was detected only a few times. CDR3 DNA: TGCGCCAGCAGACGAATAGCGGGGGGCACAGATACGCAGTATTTT. This codes for CASRRIAGGTDTQYF. This rearrangement joins TRBV4-1 to TRBJ2-3; 9 nucleotides agree with TRBD2. The CDR3 is 15 residues long. Germline loops: CDR1 MGHRA, CDR2 YSYEKL. V lost 6 bases to trimming and J lost 1 base; unmatched junction nucleotides: 5.

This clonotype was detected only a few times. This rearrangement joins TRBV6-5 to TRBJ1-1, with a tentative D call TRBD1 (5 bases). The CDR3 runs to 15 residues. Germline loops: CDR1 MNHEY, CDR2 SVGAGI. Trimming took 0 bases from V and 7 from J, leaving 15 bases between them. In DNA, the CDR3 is TGTGCCAGCAGTTACTCGACAGATCTAGGGCTTGAAGCTTTCTTT. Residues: CASSYSTDLGLEAFF.

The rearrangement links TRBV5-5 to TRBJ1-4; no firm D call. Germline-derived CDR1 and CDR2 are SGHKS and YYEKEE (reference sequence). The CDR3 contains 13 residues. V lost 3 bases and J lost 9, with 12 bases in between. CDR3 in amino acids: CASSWNGMKKLFF. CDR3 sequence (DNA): TGTGCCAGCAGCTGGAACGGGATGAAAAAACTGTTTTTT.

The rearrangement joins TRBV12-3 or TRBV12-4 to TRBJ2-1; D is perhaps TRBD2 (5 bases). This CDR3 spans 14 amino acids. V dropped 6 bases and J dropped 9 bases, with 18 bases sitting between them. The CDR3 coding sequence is TGTGCCAGCAGGGGAGCGGTCGGCCTTGGTGAGCAGTTCTTC. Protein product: CASRGAVGLGEQFF.

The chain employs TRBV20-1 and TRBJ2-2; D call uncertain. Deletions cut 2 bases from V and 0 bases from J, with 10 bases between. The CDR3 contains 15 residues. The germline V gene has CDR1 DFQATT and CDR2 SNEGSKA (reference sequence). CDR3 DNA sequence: TGCAGTGCTAGAACCTCCACCCCGAACACCGGGGAGCTGTTTTTT. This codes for CSARTSTPNTGELFF.

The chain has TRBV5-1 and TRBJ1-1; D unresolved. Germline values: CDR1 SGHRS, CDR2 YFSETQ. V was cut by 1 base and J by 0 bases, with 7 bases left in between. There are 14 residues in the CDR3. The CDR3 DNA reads TGCGCCAGCAGCTTGCTGGCTCTGAACACTGAAGCTTTCTTT. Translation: CASSLLALNTEAFF.

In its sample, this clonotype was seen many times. Here the CDR3 DNA reads TGTGCCACCAGCAGAGACAGGGCCTGGGATGAAAAACTGTTTTTT. Translated, it gives CATSRDRAWDEKLFF. The chain links TRBV15 to TRBJ1-4; TRBD1 might be the D (5 bases). The CDR3 consists of 15 residues. The V gene's germline CDR1 is LNHNV and CDR2 YYDKDF (reference sequence). Trimming stripped 0 bases from V and 6 bases from J, with 11 bases between.

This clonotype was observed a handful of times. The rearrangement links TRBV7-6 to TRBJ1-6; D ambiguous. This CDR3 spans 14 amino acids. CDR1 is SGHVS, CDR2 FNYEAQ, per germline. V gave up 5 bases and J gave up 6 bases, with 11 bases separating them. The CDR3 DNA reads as TGTGCCAGCAGCCAACGGGTCCTTAATTCACCCCTCCACTTT. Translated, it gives CASSQRVLNSPLHF.

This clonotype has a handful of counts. The CDR3 loop reads CASSTPGVYGYTF. The CDR3 coding sequence is TGTGCCAGCAGTACCCCCGGGGTCTATGGCTACACCTTC. The V call is TRBV6-5, the J call TRBJ1-2; D not certain. There are 13 residues in the CDR3. Germline-derived CDR1 and CDR2 are MNHEY and SVGAGI. V was pared by 5 bases and J by 4 bases, with 11 bases between.

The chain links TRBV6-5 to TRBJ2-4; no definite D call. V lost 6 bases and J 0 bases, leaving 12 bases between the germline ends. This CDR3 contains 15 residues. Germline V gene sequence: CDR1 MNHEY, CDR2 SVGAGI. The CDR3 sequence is CASSDDILAKNIQYF. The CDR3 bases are TGTGCCAGCAGCGACGACATACTAGCCAAAAACATTCAGTACTTC.

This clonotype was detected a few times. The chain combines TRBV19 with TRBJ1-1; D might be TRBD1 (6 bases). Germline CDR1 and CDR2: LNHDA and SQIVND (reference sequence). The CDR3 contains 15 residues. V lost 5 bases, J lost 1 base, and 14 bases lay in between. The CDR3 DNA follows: TGTGCCAGTAGTGAATACAGGGCCCGGAACACTGAAGCTTTCTTT. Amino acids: CASSEYRARNTEAFF.